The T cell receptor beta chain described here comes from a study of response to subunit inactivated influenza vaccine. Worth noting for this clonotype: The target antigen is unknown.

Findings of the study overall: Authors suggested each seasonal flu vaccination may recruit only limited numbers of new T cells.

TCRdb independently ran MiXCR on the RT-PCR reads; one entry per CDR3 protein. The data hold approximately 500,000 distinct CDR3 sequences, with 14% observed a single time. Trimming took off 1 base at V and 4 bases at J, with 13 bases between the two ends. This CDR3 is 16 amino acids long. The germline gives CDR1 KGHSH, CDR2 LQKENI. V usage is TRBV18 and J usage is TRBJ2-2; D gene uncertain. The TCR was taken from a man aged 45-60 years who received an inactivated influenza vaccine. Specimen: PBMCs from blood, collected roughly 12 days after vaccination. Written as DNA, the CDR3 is TGTGCCAGCTCACCACGCATCCACCGTGCCACCGGGGAGCTGTTTTTT. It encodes CASSPRIHRATGELFF.